This record covers a single TCR beta chain. As for treatment: roughly 20 received Ad26.COV2.S at low or high dose, single or two shots; roughly 5 received placebo; per-sample allocation not given. Sampling occurred on day 63 after the first vaccine or placebo injection. Germline V CDR1 and CDR2: LNHDA, SQIVND (reference sequence). With V trimmed by 1 base and J by 5 bases, 5 bases remained unmatched. This CDR3 is built from 15 residues. This table comes from immunoSEQ multiplex PCR, and its TCRdb copy is limited to in-frame clones, with some not included. Among about 410,000 clones listed, 70% to 90% were seen once. These data originate in a study of Ad26.COV2.S vaccination and SARS-CoV-2 variants.

The chain carries TRBV19 and TRBJ2-5; 9 bases align to TRBD1. The sample in question was peripheral blood, obtained in a trial of Ad26.COV2.S vaccine versus placebo. The TCR was taken from a person aged 18 to 65 who received the Ad26.COV2.S COVID-19 vaccine or a placebo. The CDR3 loop reads CASSIGTGVGETQYF. CDR3 nucleotide sequence: TGTGCCAGTAGTATAGGGACAGGGGTCGGGGAGACCCAGTACTTC.